This T cell receptor (beta chain) originates from a study of long-term antiretroviral therapy in people with HIV. Whole-study results and caveats: From about 2003 to 2017, blood was obtained, possibly while participants received older ART regimens.

V shed 6 bases and J 2 bases; nucleotides not matched to a gene: 12. The CDR3 contains 16 residues. Germline V gives CDR1 SNHLY, CDR2 FYNNEI. To note about this clone: Its antigen is not identified.

The libraries were made with immunoSEQ v3.0 at survey level. Generated by immunoSEQ multiplex PCR, the TCRdb table keeps only in-frame clones and is missing some. Of 30,000 to 50,000 clones listed, 80% to 90% are singletons. Sequencing used unsorted PBMCs, obtained 1.2 years after starting antiretroviral therapy. The clonotype originates from a woman aged 45-60 years with HIV. The J gene is TRBJ1-2, the V gene TRBV2; 7 positions match TRBD1. CDR3 protein: CASSHPRQGVNYGYTF. In DNA form, the CDR3 reads TGTGCCAGCAGCCATCCACGACAGGGAGTGAACTATGGCTACACCTTC. Drawing the rest from reference TRBV2 and TRBJ1-2, the complete variable domain is EPEVTQTPSHQVTQMGQEVILRCVPISNHLYFYWYRQILGQKVEFLVSFYNNEISEKSEIFDDQFSVERPDGSNFTLKIRSTKLEDSAMYFCASSHPRQGVNYGYTFGSGTRLTVV.